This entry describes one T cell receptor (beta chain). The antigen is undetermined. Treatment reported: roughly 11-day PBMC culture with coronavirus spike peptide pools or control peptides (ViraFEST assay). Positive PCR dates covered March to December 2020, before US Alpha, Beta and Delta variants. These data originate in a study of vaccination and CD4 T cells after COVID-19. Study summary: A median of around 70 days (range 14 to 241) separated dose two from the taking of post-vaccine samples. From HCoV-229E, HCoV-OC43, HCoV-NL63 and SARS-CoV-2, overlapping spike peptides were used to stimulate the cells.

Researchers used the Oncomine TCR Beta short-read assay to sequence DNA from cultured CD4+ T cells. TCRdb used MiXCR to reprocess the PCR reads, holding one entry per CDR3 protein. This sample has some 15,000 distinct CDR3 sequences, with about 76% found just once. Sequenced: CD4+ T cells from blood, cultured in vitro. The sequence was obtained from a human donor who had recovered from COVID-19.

The CDR3 loop is CATTPSRSTDTQYF. The CDR3 DNA sequence: TGTGCCACCACCCCCAGCCGGAGCACAGATACGCAGTATTTT. The chain carries TRBV6-1 and TRBJ2-3; D unclear. V gave up 10 bases and J gave up 0 bases, with 14 bases separating them. Looked up from germline, CDR1 is MNHNS and CDR2 is SASEGT. This CDR3 is built from 14 residues.